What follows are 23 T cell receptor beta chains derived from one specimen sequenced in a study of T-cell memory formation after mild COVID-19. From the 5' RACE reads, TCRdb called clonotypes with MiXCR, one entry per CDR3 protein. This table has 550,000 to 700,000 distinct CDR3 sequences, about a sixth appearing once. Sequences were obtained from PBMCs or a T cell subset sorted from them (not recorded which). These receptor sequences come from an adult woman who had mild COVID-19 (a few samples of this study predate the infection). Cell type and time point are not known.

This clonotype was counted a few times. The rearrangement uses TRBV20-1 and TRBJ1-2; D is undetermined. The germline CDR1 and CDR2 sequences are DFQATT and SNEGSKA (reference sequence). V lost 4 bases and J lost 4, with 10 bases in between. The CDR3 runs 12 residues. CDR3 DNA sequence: TGCAGTGCTATCCGGGCCCCCTATGGCTACACCTTC. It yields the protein CSAIRAPYGYTF.

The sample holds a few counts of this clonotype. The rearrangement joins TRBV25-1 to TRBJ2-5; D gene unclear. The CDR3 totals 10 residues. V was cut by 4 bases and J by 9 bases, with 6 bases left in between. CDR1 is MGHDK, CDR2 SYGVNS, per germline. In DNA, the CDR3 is TGTGCCAGCAGTGCGAGCGCCCAGTACTTC. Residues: CASSASAQYF.

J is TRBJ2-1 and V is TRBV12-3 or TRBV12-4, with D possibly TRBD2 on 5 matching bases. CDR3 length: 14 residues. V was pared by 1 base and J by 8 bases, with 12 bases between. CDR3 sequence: CASSLGREADEQFF. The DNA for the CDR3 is TGTGCCAGCAGTTTAGGACGGGAAGCCGATGAGCAGTTCTTC.

The CDR3 DNA reads as TGTGCCTGGCGGAGGAACGGCGGAGTAGCCTACGAGCAGTACTTC. This gives the protein CAWRRNGGVAYEQYF. The V call is TRBV30, the J call TRBJ2-7; D is possibly TRBD2 (5 bases). The CDR3 totals 15 residues. Germline V gene data show CDR1 as GTSNPN and CDR2 as SVGIG (reference sequence). The germline V and J ends were trimmed by 5 bases and 2 bases, with 19 bases remaining between them.

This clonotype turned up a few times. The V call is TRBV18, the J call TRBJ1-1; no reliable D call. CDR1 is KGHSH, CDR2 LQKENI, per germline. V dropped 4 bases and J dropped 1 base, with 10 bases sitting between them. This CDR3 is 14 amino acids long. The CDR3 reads CASSQVSGNTEAFF. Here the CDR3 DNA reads TGTGCCAGCTCACAGGTCTCGGGGAACACTGAAGCTTTCTTT.

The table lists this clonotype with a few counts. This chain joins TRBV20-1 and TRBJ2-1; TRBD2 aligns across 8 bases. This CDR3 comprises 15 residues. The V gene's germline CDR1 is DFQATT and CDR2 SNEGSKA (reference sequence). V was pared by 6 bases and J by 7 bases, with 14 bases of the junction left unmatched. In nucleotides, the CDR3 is TGCAGTGCCCAGCGGGGGTTAATGCGGGGGAATGAGCAGTTCTTC. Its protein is CSAQRGLMRGNEQFF.

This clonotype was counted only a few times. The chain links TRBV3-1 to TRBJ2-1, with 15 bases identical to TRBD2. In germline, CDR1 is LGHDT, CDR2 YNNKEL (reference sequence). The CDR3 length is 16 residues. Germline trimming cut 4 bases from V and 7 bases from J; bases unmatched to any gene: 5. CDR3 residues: CASSRGLAGGRNEQFF. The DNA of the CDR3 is TGTGCCAGCAGCCGGGGACTAGCGGGAGGTCGTAATGAGCAGTTCTTC.

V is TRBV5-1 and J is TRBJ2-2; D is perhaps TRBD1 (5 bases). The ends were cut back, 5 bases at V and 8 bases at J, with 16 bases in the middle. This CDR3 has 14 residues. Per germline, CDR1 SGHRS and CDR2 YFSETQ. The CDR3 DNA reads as TGCGCCAGCAGGGCCTTCTCGACAGTTGGGGAGCTGTTTTTT. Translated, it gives CASRAFSTVGELFF.

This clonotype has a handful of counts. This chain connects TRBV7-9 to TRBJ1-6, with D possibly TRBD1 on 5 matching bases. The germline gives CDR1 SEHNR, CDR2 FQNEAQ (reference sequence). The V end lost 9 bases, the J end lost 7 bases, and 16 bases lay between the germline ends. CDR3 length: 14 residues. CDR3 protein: CASGRGTENSPLHF. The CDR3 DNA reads TGTGCCAGTGGTCGCGGGACGGAAAATTCACCCCTCCACTTT. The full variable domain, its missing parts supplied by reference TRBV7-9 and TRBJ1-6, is DTGVSQNPRHKITKRGQNVTFRCDPISEHNRLYWYRQTLGQGPEFLTYFQNEAQLEKSRLLSDRFSAERPKGSFSTLEIQRTEQGDSAMYLCASGRGTENSPLHFGNGTRLTVT.

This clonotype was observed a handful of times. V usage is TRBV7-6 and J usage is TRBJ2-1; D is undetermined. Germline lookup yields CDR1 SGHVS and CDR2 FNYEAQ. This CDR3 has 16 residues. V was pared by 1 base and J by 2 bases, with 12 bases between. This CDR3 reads CASSLEGGVTYNEQFF. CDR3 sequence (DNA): TGTGCCAGCAGCTTAGAGGGCGGTGTAACCTACAATGAGCAGTTCTTC. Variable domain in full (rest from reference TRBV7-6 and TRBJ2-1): GAGVSQSPRYKVTKRGQDVALRCDPISGHVSLYWYRQALGQGPEFLTYFNYEAQQDKSGLPNDRFSAERPEGSISTLTIQRTEQRDSAMYRCASSLEGGVTYNEQFFGPGTRLTVL.

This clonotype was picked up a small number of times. This CDR3 is CAISQGINQPQHF. CDR3 DNA sequence: TGTGCCATCAGCCAGGGAATCAATCAGCCCCAGCATTTT. V gene TRBV10-3 combines with J gene TRBJ1-5, with a possible D match to TRBD1 (5 bases). The CDR3 spans 13 residues. V lost 6 bases, J lost 3 bases, and 9 bases lay in between. CDR1 is ENHRY, CDR2 SYGVKD, per germline.

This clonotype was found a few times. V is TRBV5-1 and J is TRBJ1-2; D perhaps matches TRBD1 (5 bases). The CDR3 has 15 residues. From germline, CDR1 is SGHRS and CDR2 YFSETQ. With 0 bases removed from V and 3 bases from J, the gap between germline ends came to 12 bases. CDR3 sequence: CASSLVAGPDYGYTF. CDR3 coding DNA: TGCGCCAGCAGCTTGGTTGCAGGGCCGGACTATGGCTACACCTTC.

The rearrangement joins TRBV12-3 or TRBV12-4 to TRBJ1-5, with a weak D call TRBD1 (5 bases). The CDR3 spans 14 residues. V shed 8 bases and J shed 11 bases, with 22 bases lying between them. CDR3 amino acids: CASGPGGGNKAQHF. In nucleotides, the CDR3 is TGTGCCAGCGGCCCTGGGGGGGGGAATAAAGCCCAGCATTTT.

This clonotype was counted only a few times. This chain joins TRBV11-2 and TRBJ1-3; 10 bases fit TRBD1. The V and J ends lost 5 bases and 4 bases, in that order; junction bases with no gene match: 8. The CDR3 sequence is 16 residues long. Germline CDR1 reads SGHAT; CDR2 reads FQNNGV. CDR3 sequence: CASSPAGTGDGNTIYF. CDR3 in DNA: TGTGCCAGCAGCCCGGCCGGGACAGGGGACGGAAACACCATATATTTT.

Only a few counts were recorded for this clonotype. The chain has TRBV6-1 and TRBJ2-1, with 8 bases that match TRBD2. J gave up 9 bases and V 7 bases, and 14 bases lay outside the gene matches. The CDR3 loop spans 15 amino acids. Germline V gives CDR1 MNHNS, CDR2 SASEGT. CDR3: CASTTRTSWLGEQFF. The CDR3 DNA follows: TGTGCCAGCACCACCCGGACTAGCTGGTTGGGTGAGCAGTTCTTC.

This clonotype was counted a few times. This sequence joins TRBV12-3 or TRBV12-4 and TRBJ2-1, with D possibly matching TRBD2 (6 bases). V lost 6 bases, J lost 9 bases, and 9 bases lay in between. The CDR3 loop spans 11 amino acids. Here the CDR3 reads CASSPGGEQFF. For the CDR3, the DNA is TGTGCCAGCAGCCCCGGGGGTGAGCAGTTCTTC.

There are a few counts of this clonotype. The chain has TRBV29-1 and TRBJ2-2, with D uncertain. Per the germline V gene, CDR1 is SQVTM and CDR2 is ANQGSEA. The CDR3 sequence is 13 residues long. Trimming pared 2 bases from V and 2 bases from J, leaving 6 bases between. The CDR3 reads CSVEKRNTGELFF. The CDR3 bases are TGCAGCGTTGAAAAACGAAACACCGGGGAGCTGTTTTTT.

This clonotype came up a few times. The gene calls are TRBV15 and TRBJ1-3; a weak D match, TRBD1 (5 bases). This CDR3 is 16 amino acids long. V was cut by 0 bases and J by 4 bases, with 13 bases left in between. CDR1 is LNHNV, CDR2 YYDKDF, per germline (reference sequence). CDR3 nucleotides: TGTGCCACCAGCAGAGATCTGGGCAGGGCAGGAAACACCATATATTTT. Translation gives CATSRDLGRAGNTIYF.

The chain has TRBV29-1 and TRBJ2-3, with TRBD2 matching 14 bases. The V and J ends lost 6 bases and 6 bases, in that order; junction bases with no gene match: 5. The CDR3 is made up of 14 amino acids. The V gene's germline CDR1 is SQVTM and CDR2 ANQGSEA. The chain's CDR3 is CSVGLAGVRDTQYF. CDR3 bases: TGCAGCGTGGGACTAGCGGGAGTCAGGGATACGCAGTATTTT.

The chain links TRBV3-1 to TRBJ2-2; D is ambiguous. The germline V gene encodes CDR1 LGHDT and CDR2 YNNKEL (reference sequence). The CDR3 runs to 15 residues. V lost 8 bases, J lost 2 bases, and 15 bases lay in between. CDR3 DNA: TGTGCCAGCCTTATAAGGAGAGAAAACACCGGGGAGCTGTTTTTT. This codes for CASLIRRENTGELFF. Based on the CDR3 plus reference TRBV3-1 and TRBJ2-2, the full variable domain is DTAVSQTPKYLVTQMGNDKSIKCEQNLGHDTMYWYKQDSKKFLKIMFSYNNKELIINETVPNRFSPKSPDKAHLNLHINSLELGDSAVYFCASLIRRENTGELFFGEGSRLTVL.

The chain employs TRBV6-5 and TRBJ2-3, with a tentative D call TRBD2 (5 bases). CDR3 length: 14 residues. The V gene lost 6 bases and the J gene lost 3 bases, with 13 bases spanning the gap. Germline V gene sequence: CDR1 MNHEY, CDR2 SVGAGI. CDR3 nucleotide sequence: TGTGCCAGCAGGTCTACTAGTCCGACAGATACGCAGTATTTT. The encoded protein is CASRSTSPTDTQYF.

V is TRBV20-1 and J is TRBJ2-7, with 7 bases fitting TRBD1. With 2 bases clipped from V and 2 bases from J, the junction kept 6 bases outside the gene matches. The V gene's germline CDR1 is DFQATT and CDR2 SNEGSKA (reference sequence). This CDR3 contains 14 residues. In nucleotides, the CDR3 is TGCAGTGCTAGAAGGGACAGCCAGGCCTACGAGCAGTACTTC. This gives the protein CSARRDSQAYEQYF.

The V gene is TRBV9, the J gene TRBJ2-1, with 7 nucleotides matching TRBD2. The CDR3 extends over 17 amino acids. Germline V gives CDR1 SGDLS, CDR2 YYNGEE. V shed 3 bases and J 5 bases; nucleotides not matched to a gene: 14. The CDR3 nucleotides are TGTGCCAGCAGCGGTAGACCGTACAAGCGGGGTGACAATGAGCAGTTCTTC. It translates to CASSGRPYKRGDNEQFF.